Each of the 19 T cell receptor beta chains below was sequenced from the same sample in a study of cytomegalovirus exposure and HLA in healthy donors. PCR amplification relied on 60 Vbeta primers (plus 13 Jbeta primers). Assay used: immunoSEQ multiplex PCR; TCRdb lists only in-frame clones, some missing. The table lists about 130,000 clones, 83% of them singletons. The sequencing sample was made of PBMCs. These receptors were taken from a man younger than 35 in good health and CMV-seropositive.

This chain joins TRBV30 and TRBJ2-7, with 7 bases that match TRBD1. Per the germline V gene, CDR1 is GTSNPN and CDR2 is SVGIG (reference sequence). The V and J ends lost 1 base and 1 base, in that order; junction bases with no gene match: 7. The CDR3 extends over 15 amino acids. As DNA, the CDR3 is TGTGCCTGGAGTGGGGGACAGAACCCATCCTACGAGCAGTACTTC. Translated: CAWSGGQNPSYEQYF.

This clone has a count of ten or more. The chain links TRBV27 to TRBJ1-1, with D possibly TRBD1 on 5 matching bases. In germline, CDR1 is MNHEY, CDR2 SMNVEV (reference sequence). CDR3 length equals 15 residues. Deletions cut 0 bases from V and 4 bases from J, with 12 bases between. As DNA, the CDR3 is TGTGCCAGCAGTTTATCGCCAGGGATGGGCACTGAAGCTTTCTTT. Amino acids: CASSLSPGMGTEAFF.

The gene calls are TRBV6-5 and TRBJ2-1; maybe TRBD1 (5 bases). With 6 bases removed from V and 1 base from J, the gap between germline ends came to 10 bases. Germline values: CDR1 MNHEY, CDR2 SVGAGI. The CDR3 sequence is 14 residues long. The DNA of the CDR3 is TGTGCCAGCAGCCCGACAGCGTCCTACAATGAGCAGTTCTTC. This translates into CASSPTASYNEQFF.

In nucleotides, the CDR3 is TGTGCCAGCAGGCCGGGACAGGGGACGTACGAGCAGTACTTC. Encoded protein: CASRPGQGTYEQYF. The chain is built from TRBV7-3 and TRBJ2-7; 10 bases are a match to TRBD1. The germline V gene encodes CDR1 SGHTA and CDR2 FQGTGA. The CDR3 runs 14 residues. The ends lost 6 bases at V and 4 bases at J; junction bases unmatched: 6.

V and J are TRBV6-6 and TRBJ1-5, with 9 bases identical to TRBD1. V gave up 6 bases and J gave up 0 bases; unmatched junction bases: 3. Germline V gene data show CDR1 as MNHNY and CDR2 as SVGAGI (reference sequence). The CDR3 runs 15 residues. CDR3 loop: CASRGTGYSNQPQHF. The CDR3 DNA reads TGTGCCAGCAGGGGGACAGGGTATAGCAATCAGCCCCAGCATTTT.

This clone has just a few counts. V and J are TRBV2 and TRBJ2-5, with a weak D call TRBD2 (5 bases). The CDR3 has 16 amino acids. Germline CDR1 reads SNHLY; CDR2 reads FYNNEI. Trimming pared 1 base from V and 7 bases from J, leaving 19 bases between. The DNA for the CDR3 is TGTGCCAGCAGTGAAGGAGGAGGACGCTCCCTAGGGACCCAGTACTTC. Its translation: CASSEGGGRSLGTQYF.

This chain connects TRBV10-3 to TRBJ2-1, with 8 bases fitting TRBD1. The junction had 11 bases not matched to a gene; V was cut back by 10 bases and J by 6 bases. CDR1 is ENHRY and CDR2 is SYGVKD in the germline V gene. This CDR3 has 14 residues. DNA of the CDR3: TGTGCCACCAACCCCGGACAGGGTACCAATGAGCAGTTCTTC. Its translation is CATNPGQGTNEQFF.

The V call is TRBV29-1, the J call TRBJ1-2; 9 nucleotides line up with TRBD1. The CDR3 is made up of 13 amino acids. V dropped 4 bases and J dropped 3; count of bases not matched to a gene: 3. From germline, CDR1 is SQVTM and CDR2 ANQGSEA. Here the CDR3 reads CSVVQGADYGYTF. The CDR3 nucleotides are TGCAGCGTTGTACAGGGGGCCGACTATGGCTACACCTTC.

The chain couples TRBV5-1 to TRBJ2-7, with D tentatively TRBD1 (6 bases). The CDR3 length is 16 residues. Germline assignment: CDR1 SGHRS and CDR2 YFSETQ. Trimming left V 6 bases short and J 0 bases short, with 19 bases between. The CDR3, as DNA: TGCGCCAGCAACTCCCAGGGACACTCGAGCTCCTACGAGCAGTACTTC. It encodes CASNSQGHSSSYEQYF.

V and J are TRBV6-4 and TRBJ2-3; D might be TRBD2 (7 bases). Per the germline V gene, CDR1 is MRHNA and CDR2 is SNTAGT. V was cut by 2 bases and J by 6 bases, with 12 bases left in between. The CDR3 has 14 amino acids. The CDR3 DNA is TGTGCCAGCAGTGACGGGGCGGGGGCCGATACGCAGTATTTT. This translates into CASSDGAGADTQYF.

In its sample, this clone was seen once. J is TRBJ1-1 and V is TRBV6-5; D might be TRBD1 (6 bases). This CDR3 is 14 amino acids long. V was clipped by 11 bases and J by 7 bases, with 23 bases between them. Germline lookup yields CDR1 MNHEY and CDR2 SVGAGI. The CDR3 reads CASWGQGLALEAFF. The CDR3 coding sequence is TGTGCCTCCTGGGGGCAGGGGTTAGCCCTTGAAGCTTTCTTT.

This clone appeared once. This chain connects TRBV28 to TRBJ2-5, with 9 bases identical to TRBD2. V was pared by 5 bases and J by 0 bases, with 10 bases of the junction left unmatched. This CDR3 region has 17 residues. The germline V gene has CDR1 MDHEN and CDR2 SYDVKM. As DNA, the CDR3 is TGTGCCAGCAGTCCCCTCTCGCGGGGGGGGTACCAAGAGACCCAGTACTTC. Protein sequence: CASSPLSRGGYQETQYF. The variable domain in full, with the rest retrieved from reference TRBV28 and TRBJ2-5, is DVKVTQSSRYLVKRTGEKVFLECVQDMDHENMFWYRQDPGLGLRLIYFSYDVKMKEKGDIPEGYSVSREKKERFSLILESASTNQTSMYLCASSPLSRGGYQETQYFGPGTRLLVL.

This clone showed up just once. This rearrangement joins TRBV7-6 to TRBJ2-7; 8 bases map to TRBD1. V lost 5 bases, J lost 5 bases, and 8 bases stayed unmatched. The CDR3 extends over 14 amino acids. In germline, CDR1 is SGHVS, CDR2 FNYEAQ. CDR3: CASSMDRELDEQYF. CDR3 bases: TGTGCCAGCAGCATGGACAGGGAGCTCGACGAGCAGTACTTC.

The CDR3 DNA is TGTGCCAGCAGCTCAGGGACAGTTGGAAGCAATCAGCCCCAGCATTTT. Its translation: CASSSGTVGSNQPQHF. The J gene is TRBJ1-5, the V gene TRBV7-6, with TRBD1 matching over 7 bases. With V trimmed by 4 bases and J by 1 base, 7 bases remained unmatched. Germline CDR1 SGHVS, CDR2 FNYEAQ. The CDR3 is 16 amino acids.

This chain connects TRBV19 to TRBJ1-2; D ambiguous. Germline CDR1 is LNHDA and CDR2 is SQIVND (reference sequence). This CDR3 is 14 amino acids long. V lost 9 bases, J lost 0 bases, and 14 bases lay in between. The CDR3, as DNA: TGTGCCAGCGCCTACAGCAAGTCTAACTATGGCTACACCTTC. This gives the protein CASAYSKSNYGYTF.

This chain uses TRBV15 with TRBJ1-2; no clear D. V lost 9 bases, J lost 5 bases, and 19 bases lay in between. The CDR3 covers 14 residues. Germline-derived CDR1 and CDR2 are LNHNV and YYDKDF (reference sequence). This CDR3 reads CATSRPKALYGYTF. The CDR3 bases are TGTGCCACATCGAGGCCCAAGGCCTTGTATGGCTACACCTTC.

This chain links TRBV28 with TRBJ1-5; D remains unclear. Trimming pared 6 bases from V and 5 bases from J, leaving 14 bases between. CDR1 is MDHEN, CDR2 SYDVKM, per germline. The length of the CDR3 is 14 residues. The CDR3 sequence: CASSPVGEDQPQHF. The DNA for the CDR3 is TGTGCCAGCAGCCCCGTGGGAGAAGATCAGCCCCAGCATTTT.

V gene TRBV11-2 combines with J gene TRBJ1-1; a weak D match, TRBD1 (5 bases). CDR1 is SGHAT, CDR2 FQNNGV, per germline. The CDR3 is 13 residues long. V lost 2 bases to trimming and J lost 4 bases, with 8 bases between them. The DNA of the CDR3 is TGTGCCAGCAGCTTAAGCAGGGCCACTGAAGCTTTCTTT. This gives the protein CASSLSRATEAFF.

This clone was seen only a few times. V gene TRBV7-9 combines with J gene TRBJ1-1, with 7 bases that match TRBD1. Trimming took 8 bases from V and 12 from J; bases not matched to a gene: 18. The CDR3 covers 14 residues. Germline V gene sequence: CDR1 SEHNR, CDR2 FQNEAQ (reference sequence). CDR3 DNA: TGTGCCAGCCGTCAAACCGACAGGGAAATATCGACTTTCTTT. It translates to CASRQTDREISTFF. Drawing the rest from reference TRBV7-9 and TRBJ1-1, the complete variable domain is DTGVSQNPRHKITKRGQNVTFRCDPISEHNRLYWYRQTLGQGPEFLTYFQNEAQLEKSRLLSDRFSAERPKGSFSTLEIQRTEQGDSAMYLCASRQTDREISTFFGQGTRLTVV.